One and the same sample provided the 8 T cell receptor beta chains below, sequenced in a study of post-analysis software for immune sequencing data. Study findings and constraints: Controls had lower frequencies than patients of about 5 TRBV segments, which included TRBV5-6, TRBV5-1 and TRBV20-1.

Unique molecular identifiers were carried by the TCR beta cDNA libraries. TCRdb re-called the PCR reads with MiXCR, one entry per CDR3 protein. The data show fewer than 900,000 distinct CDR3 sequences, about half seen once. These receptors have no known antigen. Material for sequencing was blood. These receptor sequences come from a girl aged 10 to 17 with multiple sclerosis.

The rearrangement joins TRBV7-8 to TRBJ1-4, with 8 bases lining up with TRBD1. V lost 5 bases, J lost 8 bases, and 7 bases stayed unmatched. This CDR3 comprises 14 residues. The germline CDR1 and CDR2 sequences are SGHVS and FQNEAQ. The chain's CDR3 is CASSQGAHMEKLFF. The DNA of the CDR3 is TGTGCCAGCAGCCAGGGGGCCCATATGGAAAAACTGTTTTTT.

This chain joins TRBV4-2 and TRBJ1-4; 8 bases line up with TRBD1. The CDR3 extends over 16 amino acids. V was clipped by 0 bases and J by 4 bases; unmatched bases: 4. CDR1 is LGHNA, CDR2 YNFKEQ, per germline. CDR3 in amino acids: CASSQDWTGSNEKLFF. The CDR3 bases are TGTGCCAGCAGCCAAGATTGGACAGGGAGTAATGAAAAACTGTTTTTT.

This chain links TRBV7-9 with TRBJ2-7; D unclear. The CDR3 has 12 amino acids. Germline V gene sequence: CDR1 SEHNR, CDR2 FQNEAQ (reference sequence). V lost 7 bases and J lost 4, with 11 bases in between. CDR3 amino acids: CASMFTLYEQYF. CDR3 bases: TGTGCCAGCATGTTCACATTATACGAGCAGTACTTC.

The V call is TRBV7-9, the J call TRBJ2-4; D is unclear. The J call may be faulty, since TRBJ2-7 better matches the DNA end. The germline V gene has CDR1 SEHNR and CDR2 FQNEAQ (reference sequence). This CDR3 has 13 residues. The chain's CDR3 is CASSLDWVYEQYF. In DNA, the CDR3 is TGTGCCAGCAGCTTAGACTGGGTGTACGAGCAGTACTTC.

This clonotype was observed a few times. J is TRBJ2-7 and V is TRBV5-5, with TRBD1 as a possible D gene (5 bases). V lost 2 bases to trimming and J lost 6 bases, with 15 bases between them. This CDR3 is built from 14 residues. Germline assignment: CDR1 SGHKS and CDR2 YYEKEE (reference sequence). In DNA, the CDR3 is TGTGCCAGCAGCTTTTATGCAGGGATCGGCGAGCAGTACTTC. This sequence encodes CASSFYAGIGEQYF. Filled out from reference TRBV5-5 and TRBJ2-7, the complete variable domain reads DAGVTQSPTHLIKTRGQQVTLRCSPISGHKSVSWYQQVLGQGPQFIFQYYEKEERGRGNFPDRFSARQFPNYSSELNVNALLLGDSALYLCASSFYAGIGEQYFGPGTRLTVT.

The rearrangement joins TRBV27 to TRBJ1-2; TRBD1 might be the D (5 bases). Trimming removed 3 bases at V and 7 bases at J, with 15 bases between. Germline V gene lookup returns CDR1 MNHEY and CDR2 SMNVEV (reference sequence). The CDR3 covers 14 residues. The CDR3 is CASSFVGRDSGYTF. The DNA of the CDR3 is TGTGCCAGCAGTTTTGTCGGCAGGGATAGTGGCTACACCTTC.

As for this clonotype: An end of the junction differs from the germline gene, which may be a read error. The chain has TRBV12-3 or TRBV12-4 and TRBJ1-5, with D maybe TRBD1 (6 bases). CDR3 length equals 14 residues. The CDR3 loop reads CAGRTDNSNQPQHF. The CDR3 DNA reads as TGTGCCGGCAGGACAGACAATAGCAATCAGCCCCAGCATTTT.

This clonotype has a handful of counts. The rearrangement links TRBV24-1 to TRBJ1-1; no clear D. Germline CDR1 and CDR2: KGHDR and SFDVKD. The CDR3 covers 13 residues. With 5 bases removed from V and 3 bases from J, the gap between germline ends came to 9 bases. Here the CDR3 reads CATSAGLDTEAFF. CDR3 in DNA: TGTGCCACCAGTGCGGGGTTGGACACTGAAGCTTTCTTT.